The clone carrying this TCR beta chain occurred a few times. This specimen belongs to a study of T-cell reconstitution after alpha-beta-depleted transplantation in children. The CDR3 is 16 residues long. Trimming removed 3 bases at V and 6 bases at J, with 18 bases between. CDR1 is MNHEY, CDR2 SVGAGI, per germline. This sample's TCRbeta library carried unique molecular identifier barcodes. Via MiXCR, TCRdb re-called the PCR reads, giving one row per CDR3 protein. The sample yields approximately 400,000 distinct CDR3 sequences, roughly 10% seen once. The source was PBMCs from the stem cell graft donor, collected from the stem cell graft. The J gene is TRBJ2-1, the V gene TRBV6-5, with D unresolved. This TCR was recovered from a human donor who donated a stem cell graft to a child with acute myeloid leukemia. The CDR3 DNA reads TGTGCCAGCAGTTATACGACGGCCCAACCCACCAATGAGCAGTTCTTC. Protein sequence: CASSYTTAQPTNEQFF.